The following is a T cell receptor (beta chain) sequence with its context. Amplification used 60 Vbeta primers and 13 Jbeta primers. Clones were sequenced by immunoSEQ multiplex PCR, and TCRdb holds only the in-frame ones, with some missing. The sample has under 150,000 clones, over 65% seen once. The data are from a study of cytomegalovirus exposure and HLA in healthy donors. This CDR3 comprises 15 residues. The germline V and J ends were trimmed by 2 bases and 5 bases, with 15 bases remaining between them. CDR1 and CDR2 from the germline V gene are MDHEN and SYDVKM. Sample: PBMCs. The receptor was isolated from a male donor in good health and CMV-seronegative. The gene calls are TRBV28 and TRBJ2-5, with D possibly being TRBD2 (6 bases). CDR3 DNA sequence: TGTGCCAGCAGTTTACGCGGGGCCGTGTGGGAGACCCAGTACTTC. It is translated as CASSLRGAVWETQYF.